This T cell receptor (beta chain) was documented in a study of cytomegalovirus exposure and HLA in healthy donors. Study conclusions and caveats: CMV antigen specificity of three CMV-associated chains was confirmed in vitro.

About this clone itself: Its antigen is as yet unknown.

Here immunoSEQ multiplex PCR was the method, and the copy in TCRdb shows in-frame clones only, minus some. The sample carries hundreds of thousands of clones, over 75% recorded once. The ends lost 0 bases at V and 4 bases at J; junction bases unmatched: 5. The CDR3 has 14 residues. Germline V gives CDR1 GTSNPN, CDR2 SVGIG (reference sequence). Sequenced sample: PBMCs. V usage is TRBV30 and J usage is TRBJ1-1; 7 nucleotides line up with TRBD1. The sequence was collected from a man younger than 35 in good health and CMV-seropositive. For the CDR3, the DNA is TGTGCCTGGAGTGTCCTGACAGGGACCACTGAAGCTTTCTTT. Its protein product is CAWSVLTGTTEAFF. Full variable domain (rest looked up from reference TRBV30 and TRBJ1-1): SQTIHQWPATLVQPVGSPLSLECTVEGTSNPNLYWYRQAAGRGLQLLFYSVGIGQISSEVPQNLSASRPQDRQFILSSKKLLLSDSGFYLCAWSVLTGTTEAFFGQGTRLTVV.